The TCR beta chain described here comes from a study of OX40 agonist ivuxolimab in advanced cancers. At the level of the study: Treatment of patients was with ivuxolimab, an agonistic anti-OX40 (CD134) antibody. Patients received intravenous ivuxolimab every 2 weeks at 0.01 to 10 mg/kg. Three dose-escalation patients had partial responses: one with hepatocellular carcinoma and two with cutaneous melanoma.

A remark on this clone: Its target is unknown.

Findings and limits, study-wide: Clonal expansion from baseline to week 6 occurred in both CD4+ and CD8+ T cells.

Assay used: immunoSEQ multiplex PCR; TCRdb lists only in-frame clones, some missing. The data show about 140,000 clones, 85% to 95% seen once. The germline V and J ends were trimmed by 3 bases and 1 base, with 13 bases remaining between them. The CDR3 covers 16 residues. In germline, CDR1 is KGHSH, CDR2 LQKENI. The chain combines TRBV18 with TRBJ1-5; D unresolved. The source material was CD4+ or CD8+ T cells sorted from blood, sampled in a trial of the OX40 agonist ivuxolimab. This clonotype was obtained from an adult with an advanced solid tumor such as melanoma, head and neck, liver or kidney cancer. The chain's CDR3 is CASSPPGKESNQPQHF. The CDR3 coding sequence is TGTGCCAGCTCACCGCCGGGAAAAGAAAGCAATCAGCCCCAGCATTTT.